A single sample is the source of the 23 T cell receptor beta chains below, sequenced in a study of Tregs in tolerant kidney transplant recipients. Using immunoSEQ multiplex PCR, the repertoire was profiled, and TCRdb retains in-frame clones only, with some absent. The sample shows nearly 95,000 clones, 80% to 95% of them seen only once. Sample: CD4+ T cells from blood, taken before the transplant. The receptors shown here come from a human donor who received a combined kidney and bone marrow transplant.

The chain carries TRBV5-1 and TRBJ1-1; D remains unclear. The V gene's germline CDR1 is SGHRS and CDR2 YFSETQ. Trimming removed 1 base at V and 0 bases at J, with 7 bases between. The CDR3 has 14 amino acids. CDR3 bases: TGCGCCAGCAGCTTGTACATTATGAACACTGAAGCTTTCTTT. It translates to CASSLYIMNTEAFF.

The genes are TRBV5-1 and TRBJ2-5, with D possibly being TRBD1 (6 bases). The CDR3 is made up of 15 amino acids. CDR1 is SGHRS and CDR2 is YFSETQ in the germline V gene. Between the trimmed V and J ends, which lost 4 bases and 4 bases, there was a span of 17 bases. The CDR3 DNA sequence: TGCGCCAGCAGCGGCCAAGCCGGGACAAGAGAGACCCAGTACTTC. Its protein product is CASSGQAGTRETQYF.

This clone was seen just once. V and J are TRBV7-9 and TRBJ2-7; 8 bases are a match to TRBD1. After removal of 6 bases from V and 3 bases from J, the junction contained 7 bases not matched to a gene. The CDR3 is 14 amino acids. Per germline, CDR1 SEHNR and CDR2 FQNEAQ (reference sequence). CDR3 bases: TGTGCCAGCAGGATACAGGGGGAAAGCTACGAGCAGTACTTC. Amino acid sequence: CASRIQGESYEQYF.

The chain combines TRBV4-2 with TRBJ2-1, with 7 bases aligning to TRBD1. V gave up 6 bases and J gave up 7 bases; unmatched junction bases: 3. This CDR3 is built from 12 residues. Germline assignment: CDR1 LGHNA and CDR2 YNFKEQ. The CDR3, as DNA: TGTGCCAGCAGGTACAGGGGAAATGAGCAGTTCTTC. Translated, it gives CASRYRGNEQFF.

This rearrangement joins TRBV9 to TRBJ2-1; TRBD1 matches 7 bases. Germline CDR1 reads SGDLS; CDR2 reads YYNGEE. V lost 0 bases to trimming and J lost 4 bases; unmatched junction nucleotides: 4. The CDR3 consists of 15 residues. The CDR3 protein is CASSVEGARYNEQFF. As DNA, the CDR3 is TGTGCCAGCAGCGTAGAGGGGGCCCGATACAATGAGCAGTTCTTC.

The chain has TRBV5-4 and TRBJ1-1; TRBD1 matches at 8 bases. Germline loops: CDR1 SGHNT, CDR2 YYREEE (reference sequence). The CDR3 totals 14 residues. Germline trimming cut 4 bases from V and 3 bases from J; bases unmatched to any gene: 5. CDR3 protein: CASSPLTGDTEAFF. For the CDR3, the DNA is TGTGCCAGCAGCCCGCTGACAGGGGACACTGAAGCTTTCTTT.

As regards this clone: One end of the junction varies from germline; a read error may be responsible. V usage is TRBV5-1 and J usage is TRBJ2-3; 10 bases map to TRBD2. CDR3 length: 18 residues. CDR1 is SGHRS and CDR2 is YFSETQ in the germline V gene. The CDR3 DNA follows: TGCGCCGGCAGCTTGGCGGTAGAGGCTAGCGGGAGTACAGATACGCAGTATTTT. Protein: CAGSLAVEASGSTDTQYF.

This rearrangement joins TRBV5-4 to TRBJ2-1; D is possibly TRBD2 (5 bases). The CDR3 is 13 residues long. In germline, CDR1 is SGHNT, CDR2 YYREEE (reference sequence). V gave up 0 bases and J gave up 9 bases, with 10 bases separating them. CDR3 sequence: CASSLGSEGEQFF. CDR3 coding DNA: TGTGCCAGCAGCTTGGGAAGTGAGGGTGAGCAGTTCTTC.

V and J are TRBV11-3 and TRBJ2-7; a possible D gene is TRBD1 (6 bases). Deletions cut 5 bases from V and 0 bases from J, with 11 bases between. CDR1 and CDR2 (germline): SGHNT, YENEEA. The CDR3 has 14 amino acids. The CDR3: CASSPEGGSYEQYF. In nucleotides, the CDR3 is TGTGCCAGCAGCCCGGAAGGGGGCTCCTACGAGCAGTACTTC.

This chain joins TRBV9 and TRBJ2-1; D perhaps matches TRBD1 (7 bases). V lost 1 base to trimming and J lost 8 bases, with 16 bases between them. CDR3 length: 15 amino acids. Germline lookup yields CDR1 SGDLS and CDR2 YYNGEE. The CDR3 nucleotides read TGTGCCAGCAGCGTATACAGGGGACTCACGGATGAGCAGTTCTTC. Protein sequence: CASSVYRGLTDEQFF.

This chain uses TRBV18 with TRBJ1-1; unclear D gene. The CDR3 loop spans 15 amino acids. The germline V gene has CDR1 KGHSH and CDR2 LQKENI. V lost 4 bases, J lost 1 base, and 13 bases lay in between. As DNA, the CDR3 is TGTGCCAGCTCACTTTCGGGGAGGCCGAACACTGAAGCTTTCTTT. This gives the protein CASSLSGRPNTEAFF.

J is TRBJ1-1 and V is TRBV5-4, with D maybe TRBD1 (6 bases). CDR1 and CDR2 from the germline V gene are SGHNT and YYREEE (reference sequence). The CDR3 consists of 16 residues. Deletions cut 0 bases from V and 3 bases from J, with 15 bases between. The CDR3 reads CASSLAVGAQDTEAFF. Written as DNA, the CDR3 is TGTGCCAGCAGCTTGGCCGTGGGGGCTCAAGACACTGAAGCTTTCTTT.

The chain recombines TRBV6-6 with TRBJ2-2; TRBD2 might be the D (5 bases). The CDR3 sequence is 16 residues long. V shed 6 bases and J shed 0 bases, with 14 bases lying between them. Per the germline V gene, CDR1 is MNHNY and CDR2 is SVGAGI (reference sequence). The DNA for the CDR3 is TGTGCCAGCAGCCACGGACTCACCGCGAACACCGGGGAGCTGTTTTTT. This sequence encodes CASSHGLTANTGELFF.

The rearrangement links TRBV19 to TRBJ1-5, with D perhaps matching TRBD1 (5 bases). Trimming stripped 4 bases from V and 4 bases from J, with 14 bases between. The CDR3 is made up of 15 amino acids. Germline loops: CDR1 LNHDA, CDR2 SQIVND (reference sequence). The CDR3 sequence is CASSRRGFKNQPQHF. In DNA, the CDR3 is TGTGCCAGTAGTAGGAGGGGATTTAAGAATCAGCCCCAGCATTTT.

This rearrangement joins TRBV9 to TRBJ2-5; a possible D gene is TRBD1 (5 bases). This CDR3 has 16 residues. CDR1 is SGDLS and CDR2 is YYNGEE in the germline V gene. With 5 bases removed from V and 0 bases from J, the gap between germline ends came to 17 bases. CDR3 region: CASSHRQRSYQETQYF. Here the CDR3 DNA reads TGTGCCAGCAGTCATAGACAGAGATCGTACCAAGAGACCCAGTACTTC.

The V call is TRBV7-3, the J call TRBJ2-7, with D possibly being TRBD1 (6 bases). From germline, CDR1 is SGHTA and CDR2 FQGTGA. This CDR3 spans 18 amino acids. V lost 7 bases and J lost 1, with 26 bases in between. The CDR3 region is CASKNPPLTRDTSYEQYF. The DNA of the CDR3 is TGTGCCAGCAAAAACCCTCCGCTGACACGGGACACTTCCTACGAGCAGTACTTC.

The J gene is TRBJ2-6, the V gene TRBV19; 10 bases agree with TRBD2. The length of the CDR3 is 18 residues. The ends lost 5 bases at V and 0 bases at J; junction bases unmatched: 7. Germline assignment: CDR1 LNHDA and CDR2 SQIVND (reference sequence). CDR3 loop: CASSAGLAVSSGANVLTF. CDR3 DNA sequence: TGTGCCAGTAGTGCTGGACTAGCGGTGAGCTCTGGGGCCAACGTCCTGACTTTC. The complete variable domain, with remaining parts taken from reference TRBV19 and TRBJ2-6, reads DGGITQSPKYLFRKEGQNVTLSCEQNLNHDAMYWYRQDPGQGLRLIYYSQIVNDFQKGDIAEGYSVSREKKESFPLTVTSAQKNPTAFYLCASSAGLAVSSGANVLTFGAGSRLTVL.

The chain uses TRBV5-1 and TRBJ2-3, with TRBD2 identical over 7 bases. V shed 4 bases and J 6 bases; nucleotides not matched to a gene: 14. Germline V lookup: CDR1 SGHRS, CDR2 YFSETQ. This CDR3 has 16 residues. The CDR3 region has the DNA TGCGCCAGCAGCCGTCGAAAAGCGGGGACTTCGGATACGCAGTATTTT. It yields the protein CASSRRKAGTSDTQYF.

The J gene is TRBJ2-7, the V gene TRBV7-2, with D possibly matching TRBD2 (5 bases). Germline CDR1 and CDR2: SGHTA and FQGNSA. This CDR3 has 15 amino acids. V shed 5 bases and J shed 2 bases, with 16 bases lying between them. The chain's CDR3 is CASSLGSPNPYEQYF. CDR3 in DNA: TGTGCCAGCAGCCTAGGGAGTCCGAATCCCTACGAGCAGTACTTC.

The sample holds a few counts of this clone. V gene TRBV5-6 combines with J gene TRBJ1-2; maybe TRBD1 (5 bases). Trimming took off 0 bases at V and 1 base at J, with 7 bases between the two ends. Germline V gene data show CDR1 as SGHDT and CDR2 as YYEEEE. There are 14 residues in the CDR3. The chain's CDR3 is CASSLADINYGYTF. The CDR3 DNA reads TGTGCCAGCAGCTTGGCGGACATTAACTATGGCTACACCTTC.

V gene TRBV6-4 combines with J gene TRBJ1-4; D possibly corresponds to TRBD1 (5 bases). Trimming removed 2 bases from V and 13 bases from J, with 14 bases in between. The CDR3 length is 13 residues. Germline V gene data show CDR1 as MRHNA and CDR2 as SNTAGT. In DNA form, the CDR3 reads TGTGCCAGCAGTGACCAAAGGGGCCAGCGACTGTTTTTT. Its protein product is CASSDQRGQRLFF.

This clone appeared once. V and J are TRBV15 and TRBJ2-5, with no clear D. V lost 1 base, J lost 5 bases, and 8 bases lay in between. The CDR3 sequence is 13 residues long. CDR1 and CDR2 (germline): LNHNV, YYDKDF (reference sequence). The CDR3 sequence is CATSRGEWETQYF. The CDR3 region has the DNA TGTGCCACCAGCAGAGGAGAATGGGAGACCCAGTACTTC.

The chain employs TRBV7-2 and TRBJ2-3; D unresolved. Germline V gives CDR1 SGHTA, CDR2 FQGNSA. The CDR3 loop spans 14 amino acids. The V end lost 5 bases, the J end lost 3 bases, and 12 bases lay between the germline ends. The CDR3 DNA follows: TGTGCCAGCAGCCCTCGGTATAAAACAGATACGCAGTATTTT. Its translation is CASSPRYKTDTQYF.